This is a list of T cell receptor beta chains from one sample in a study of graft-versus-host responses after intestinal transplantation. These receptors' antigens are unknown. Only in-frame clones appear in the TCRdb table, and some are missing; sequencing was by immunoSEQ multiplex PCR. The sample holds just over 95,000 clones, 92% seen once. Sequences were derived from unstimulated CD4+ T cells sorted from spleen or lymph node cells, sampled before intestinal transplant. The receptor set was obtained from a human donor who received an intestinal transplant. Each CDR3 is given with its conserved first and last residue. The D gene is left open where the match is weak. Rows may omit the clone size; those that give it use once, few, many or a size class.

j_call,clone_size,d_call,v_call,cdr3_nt,cdr3_aa
TRBJ2-7,.,TRBD2,TRBV15,TGTGCCACCGGGACGGGAGGGACCTACGAGCAGTACTTC,CATGTGGTYEQYF
TRBJ2-7,.,TRBD2,TRBV4-1,TGCGCCAGCAGCCAAGGGACTAGCGGGGCCTACGAGCAGTACTTC,CASSQGTSGAYEQYF
TRBJ2-7,once,TRBD2,TRBV11-2,TGTGCCAGCAGCCCGTCCCTATTAGCGGGAGAGGTCTACGAGCAGTACTTC,CASSPSLLAGEVYEQYF
TRBJ2-3,.,.,TRBV6-1,TGTGCCAGCAGTGTGGGCAGAGACACAGATACGCAGTATTTT,CASSVGRDTDTQYF
TRBJ2-1,once,TRBD1,TRBV18,TGTGCCAGCTCACCGACAGGGTTCCTTTACAATGAGCAGTTCTTC,CASSPTGFLYNEQFF
TRBJ2-4,.,TRBD2,TRBV2,TGTGCCAGCAGTTGGGGGACTAGCGGGGACCTAGCCAAAAACATTCAGTACTTC,CASSWGTSGDLAKNIQYF
TRBJ1-4,.,TRBD1,TRBV28,TGTGCCAGCAGTTTACCGGGACAGGAAACCGAAAAACTGTTTTTT,CASSLPGQETEKLFF
TRBJ2-7,once,TRBD2,TRBV7-2,TGTGCCAGCAGCCCACGACGGACTAGCGGGGGGATCTACGAGCAGTACTTC,CASSPRRTSGGIYEQYF
TRBJ1-3,.,.,TRBV19,TGTGCCAGTAGATTGTCGGGAGGAAACACCATATATTTT,CASRLSGGNTIYF
TRBJ2-3,once,.,TRBV6-1,TGTGCCAGCAGAGAGACAGGCACAGATACGCAGTATTTT,CASRETGTDTQYF
TRBJ2-2,.,.,TRBV18,TGTGCCAGCGCGCAGGGTGCGAACACCGGGGAGCTGTTTTTT,CASAQGANTGELFF
TRBJ2-7,.,.,TRBV7-6,TGTGCCAGCAGCCCCGCCGGGACAAACTCCTACGAGCAGTACTTC,CASSPAGTNSYEQYF
TRBJ1-2,once,TRBD1,TRBV6-5,TGTGCCAGCAGTTACGAAACAGGGGGGACTAACTATGGCTACACCTTC,CASSYETGGTNYGYTF
TRBJ2-7,.,.,TRBV7-2,TGTGCCAGCAGCTTACTTACCTACGAGCAGTACTTC,CASSLLTYEQYF
TRBJ2-5,.,TRBD1,TRBV9,TGTGCCAGCAGCGTAGATGCAGGGGGCCCTGAGACCCAGTACTTC,CASSVDAGGPETQYF
TRBJ1-1,.,TRBD1,TRBV5-1,TGCGCCAGCAGCGGGTTGCGGGACAGGGGCGCCACTGAAGCTTTCTTT,CASSGLRDRGATEAFF
TRBJ2-3,.,.,TRBV10-1,TGCGCCGGTCTGGAGGCTCGGACTAGCACAGATACGCAGTATTTT,CAGLEARTSTDTQYF
TRBJ2-7,.,TRBD2,TRBV5-4,TGTGCCAGCAGCCCAAGCCTCGCGGGAGCGGGAGCGTTTGAGCAGTACTTC,CASSPSLAGAGAFEQYF
TRBJ2-7,.,TRBD2,TRBV13,TGTGCCAGCAGCTTAGGCGGTTTAGCGGGATTCTACGAGCAGTACTTC,CASSLGGLAGFYEQYF
TRBJ2-1,.,.,TRBV13,TGTGCCAGCATGGGCCGTCCAACCTACAATGAGCAGTTCTTC,CASMGRPTYNEQFF
TRBJ1-3,once,.,TRBV7-9,TGTGCCAGCAGCACTCCTAGGGGGAGCTCTGGAAACACCATATATTTT,CASSTPRGSSGNTIYF
TRBJ1-2,.,TRBD1,TRBV5-1,TGCGCCAGCAGCTGGGGGAAAGGGACAGGGGTTGAAGGCTACACCTTC,CASSWGKGTGVEGYTF
TRBJ2-7,.,TRBD1,TRBV19,TGTGCCAGTAAAGGGACAGGGTCCTACGAGCAGTACTTC,CASKGTGSYEQYF
TRBJ1-1,.,TRBD1,TRBV5-1,TGCGTCAGCAGCTTGGGACAGGGGAACACTGAAGCTTTCTTT,CVSSLGQGNTEAFF
TRBJ2-3,.,TRBD2,TRBV2,TGTGCCAGCTCAAAGCGGGAGTCGTTGGGCACAGATACGCAGTATTTT,CASSKRESLGTDTQYF
TRBJ1-1,.,.,TRBV7-2,TGTGCCAGCAGCTTACGGGTTGTCGGCACTGAAGCTTTCTTT,CASSLRVVGTEAFF
TRBJ1-1,.,TRBD1,TRBV10-2,TGCGCCAGCAGTTTCAGTTCGGGACAGGGAAGGGGAAACCTCATGAACACTGAAGCTTTCTTT,CASSFSSGQGRGNLMNTEAFF
TRBJ2-2,once,.,TRBV5-1,TGCGCCAGCAGCCGGACCGAAGCGGGCACCGGGGAGCTGTTTTTT,CASSRTEAGTGELFF
TRBJ2-4,.,TRBD2,TRBV19,TGTGCCAGTGCGAGACTAGCGGGAGGGGGCATTCAGTACTTC,CASARLAGGGIQYF
TRBJ2-7,.,.,TRBV6-5,TGTGCCAGCAGTTACAACGGACAGTACGAGCAGTACTTC,CASSYNGQYEQYF
TRBJ2-1,.,TRBD2,TRBV5-1,TGCGCCAGCAGCTCCGGGACTAGCTCAGCCTTGAACTACAATGAGCAGTTCTTC,CASSSGTSSALNYNEQFF
TRBJ2-3,.,.,TRBV27,TGTGCCAGCAGATTTATATCCGGGGGAGGAGATACGCAGTATTTT,CASRFISGGGDTQYF
TRBJ2-1,.,.,TRBV5-1,TGCGCCAGCACCGCCGGGGTTGCGGCAAGTTACAATGAGCAGTTCTTC,CASTAGVAASYNEQFF
TRBJ2-3,.,TRBD1,TRBV2,TGTGCCAGCAGACAGGGGTCAGATACGCAGTATTTT,CASRQGSDTQYF
TRBJ2-7,.,.,TRBV10-3,TGTGCCATCAGCCAGGCGAGGGGTTATAGCGGCTACAACTCCTACGAGCAGTACTTC,CAISQARGYSGYNSYEQYF
TRBJ2-7,.,TRBD2,TRBV4-1,TGCGCCAGCAGCCAAGAAGGGACTAGCGGGAGGTACCACGAGCAGTACTTC,CASSQEGTSGRYHEQYF
TRBJ1-6,.,.,TRBV30,TGTGCCTGGAGTATCGGGTCACCCCTCCACTTT,CAWSIGSPLHF
TRBJ2-4,.,.,TRBV11-2,TGTGCCAGCAGCTTAGATTGGGGGACAATTCTAGCCAAAAACATTCAGTACTTC,CASSLDWGTILAKNIQYF
TRBJ2-3,once,TRBD1,TRBV5-1,TGCGCCAGCCGGCTGATGGACAGGGATAATACGCAGTATTTT,CASRLMDRDNTQYF
TRBJ2-1,once,.,TRBV5-1,TGCGCCAGCAGCTTTAAATCCTTCAATGAGCAGTTCTTC,CASSFKSFNEQFF
TRBJ2-7,once,TRBD1,TRBV25-1,TGTGCCAGCAGTGAAGCCGGGACAGGGGGCCACGAGCAGTACTTC,CASSEAGTGGHEQYF
TRBJ1-5,.,TRBD1,TRBV4-1,TGCGCCAGCAGCCAAGTGGGACAGGGGCCCCGGGATCAGCCCCAGCATTTT,CASSQVGQGPRDQPQHF
TRBJ2-7,.,.,TRBV6-1,TGTGCCAGCAGTGAAGGAGACAGAACCTACGAGCAGTACTTC,CASSEGDRTYEQYF
TRBJ2-1,.,.,TRBV27,TGTGCCAGCAGTTTTGCAGGGGTATTACTTAGGAATGAGCAGTTCTTC,CASSFAGVLLRNEQFF
TRBJ1-1,.,.,TRBV19,TGTGCCAGTAGTATAGAGGCAGGGCGAAGGAACACTGAAGCTTTCTTT,CASSIEAGRRNTEAFF
TRBJ1-1,.,TRBD1,TRBV6-1,TGTGCCAGCAGTGAATTCTTGTTGGGTGACAGGGAAGGGTTCTTT,CASSEFLLGDREGFF
TRBJ1-6,.,.,TRBV5-1,TGCGCCAGCAGCTCGACATTAAATTCACCCCTCCACTTT,CASSSTLNSPLHF
TRBJ1-2,.,.,TRBV19,TGTGCCAGTAGTATCCGGGACTATGGCTACACCTTC,CASSIRDYGYTF
TRBJ1-6,.,.,TRBV6-6,TGTGCCAGCAGTCCTGGAGACTATAATTCACCCCTCCACTTT,CASSPGDYNSPLHF
TRBJ2-7,.,TRBD1,TRBV5-4,TGTGCCAGCAGCTGGGACAGGGGGCTCGTCTACGAGCAGTACTTC,CASSWDRGLVYEQYF
TRBJ2-5,.,TRBD1,TRBV11-3,TGTGCCAGCAGCTTAGGGACAGGGGAAGAGACCCAGTACTTC,CASSLGTGEETQYF
TRBJ2-2,.,.,TRBV5-1,TGCGCCAGCAGCTTGTTAGCAGGGGCGAACACCGGGGAGCTGTTTTTT,CASSLLAGANTGELFF
TRBJ1-4,.,.,TRBV30,TGTGCCTGGAGTGTAACTAGGCTAGAATCTGCAACTAATGAAAAACTGTTTTTT,CAWSVTRLESATNEKLFF
TRBJ2-7,.,TRBD1,TRBV18,TGTGCCAGCTCACCCCAGGGACAGGTATTCTACGAGCAGTACTTC,CASSPQGQVFYEQYF
TRBJ1-2,.,.,TRBV21-1,TGTGCCAGCAGCAGGGCCCGATTCTATGGCTACACCTTC,CASSRARFYGYTF
TRBJ2-7,.,TRBD2,TRBV28,TGTGCCAGCAGTTTAAGCGGGAAATCCTACGAGCAGTACTTC,CASSLSGKSYEQYF
TRBJ1-1,.,.,TRBV21-1,TGTGCCAGCAGGATCTTGGTAATGACAGGGGGCACTGAAGCTTTCTTT,CASRILVMTGGTEAFF
TRBJ2-3,.,TRBD2,TRBV11-2,TGTGCCAGCAGCTCAGTTGGGACTAGCGGGAGCCGCACAGATACGCAGTATTTT,CASSSVGTSGSRTDTQYF
TRBJ2-7,.,.,TRBV21-1,TGTGCCGCAGGGAGGCCCTACGAGCAGTACTTC,CAAGRPYEQYF
TRBJ1-2,.,TRBD1,TRBV18,TGTGCCAGCTCACCAGACAGGGATCTTGGCTACACCTTC,CASSPDRDLGYTF